The 12 T cell receptor beta chains below all came from one sample that was sequenced in a study of human T cells and chemical hapten exposure (dated by TCRdb to the early 2020s). Receptor amplification or capture employed RACE. Sequencing used a NextSeq 500. The public reads were reanalyzed by TCRdb: fastp trimming at Q25, MiXCR alignment, in-frame beta chains only. Entries that share a CDR3 protein sequence are merged under the most common genes and DNA. The sample yields under 45,000 distinct CDR3 sequences; less than 5.5% were counted once. More than 10% of the sample lies in the top ten. What this sample's time point label stands for: healthy volunteer bleed at 6 weeks. Total RNA was extracted from unfractionated whole blood collected in Tempus Blood RNA tubes. The specimen was whole blood. These receptors all come from a human donor in good health. Some clones in this sample may be carry-over from other donors' samples.

This sequence joins TRBV10-3 and TRBJ2-5; no firm D call. The germline CDR1 and CDR2 sequences are ENHRY and SYGVKD. The CDR3 length is 13 residues. V lost 2 bases and J lost 5, with 9 bases in between. The CDR3 DNA reads TGTGCCATCAGTGAGGCTAGATGGGAGACCCAGTACTTC. This codes for CAISEARWETQYF.

The chain is built from TRBV5-1 and TRBJ2-1, with 12 bases aligning to TRBD2. The length of the CDR3 is 16 residues. J was trimmed by 9 bases and V by 4 bases; bases with no gene match: 11. Germline V CDR1 and CDR2: SGHRS, YFSETQ. In nucleotides, the CDR3 is TGCGCCAGCAGCCCGAGGACTAGCGGGACGGGCGGTGAGCAGTTCTTC. It encodes CASSPRTSGTGGEQFF. The entire variable domain, with the rest obtained from reference TRBV5-1 and TRBJ2-1, is as follows: KAGVTQTPRYLIKTRGQQVTLSCSPISGHRSVSWYQQTPGQGLQFLFEYFSETQRNKGNFPGRFSGRQFSNSRSEMNVSTLELGDSALYLCASSPRTSGTGGEQFFGPGTRLTVL.

This clonotype appeared many times. This chain links TRBV6-6 with TRBJ2-7; 9 nucleotides align to TRBD1. CDR1 and CDR2 (germline): MNHNY, SVGAGI (reference sequence). The CDR3 is made up of 15 amino acids. V lost 5 bases and J lost 0; bases outside the gene matches: 5. CDR3 nucleotide sequence: TGTGCCAGCAGTAAAACAGGGGGCAGCTCCTACGAGCAGTACTTC. Protein sequence: CASSKTGGSSYEQYF.

This clonotype was observed at least ten times. The chain combines TRBV29-1 with TRBJ1-3; 9 positions match TRBD1. V lost 7 bases, J lost 2 bases, and 9 bases stayed unmatched. Germline CDR1 reads SQVTM; CDR2 reads ANQGSEA. There are 15 residues in the CDR3. In nucleotides, the CDR3 is TGCAGCGCCCATAAACAGGGGGCGACTGGAAACACCATATATTTT. It translates to CSAHKQGATGNTIYF.

This clonotype has a count of ten or more. The V call is TRBV24-1, the J call TRBJ2-1; tentatively, D is TRBD2 (6 bases). Per germline, CDR1 KGHDR and CDR2 SFDVKD. The CDR3 runs to 14 residues. V was shortened by 0 bases and J by 6 bases, with 8 bases between the two germline ends. The CDR3 is CATSDLKEGNEQFF. The CDR3 DNA follows: TGTGCCACCAGTGATTTGAAGGAGGGCAATGAGCAGTTCTTC.

This chain links TRBV5-6 with TRBJ2-1, with D possibly being TRBD2 (7 bases). The germline V gene has CDR1 SGHDT and CDR2 YYEEEE. This CDR3 has 15 residues. The ends were cut back, 0 bases at V and 3 bases at J, with 10 bases in the middle. CDR3 loop: CASSLGGGGYNEQFF. In nucleotides, the CDR3 is TGTGCCAGCAGCTTGGGAGGGGGGGGCTACAATGAGCAGTTCTTC.

This clonotype was seen more than once but under ten times. This sequence joins TRBV27 and TRBJ2-5; possibly TRBD1 for D (5 bases). The CDR3 has 12 amino acids. The germline gives CDR1 MNHEY, CDR2 SMNVEV (reference sequence). With 3 bases removed from V and 5 bases from J, the gap between germline ends came to 7 bases. CDR3 in amino acids: CASSFSGETQYF. The DNA of the CDR3 is TGTGCCAGCAGTTTTTCAGGGGAGACCCAGTACTTC.

The table lists this clonotype with many counts. The chain combines TRBV29-1 with TRBJ1-5, with D uncertain. V lost 6 bases and J 2 bases, leaving 20 bases between the germline ends. Per germline, CDR1 SQVTM and CDR2 ANQGSEA. This CDR3 spans 16 amino acids. The DNA of the CDR3 is TGCAGCGTCCTCCGACAATCCCCAAACCGCAATCAGCCCCAGCATTTT. It specifies CSVLRQSPNRNQPQHF.

At least ten counts were recorded for this clonotype. The V and J genes are TRBV5-1 and TRBJ2-2; D call uncertain. The V gene lost 3 bases and the J gene lost 4 bases, with 10 bases spanning the gap. CDR3 length: 14 amino acids. Per germline, CDR1 SGHRS and CDR2 YFSETQ. The DNA for the CDR3 is TGCGCCAGCAGCTCTGACTCTATCACCGGGGAGCTGTTTTTT. It yields the protein CASSSDSITGELFF.

This clonotype has ten or more counts. This chain joins TRBV2 and TRBJ2-3; D uncertain. Trimming removed 7 bases at V and 4 bases at J, with 15 bases between. The CDR3 covers 14 residues. CDR1 and CDR2 from the germline V gene are SNHLY and FYNNEI. The chain's CDR3 is CASKRSAESDTQYF. DNA for the CDR3: TGTGCCAGCAAGCGATCCGCCGAATCAGATACGCAGTATTTT.

Only a few counts were recorded for this clonotype. This sequence joins TRBV7-9 and TRBJ2-7, with TRBD2 matching 7 bases. The germline V gene encodes CDR1 SEHNR and CDR2 FQNEAQ (reference sequence). Unmatched junction bases numbered 7, after V lost 0 bases and J lost 5 bases. There are 15 residues in the CDR3. The DNA for the CDR3 is TGTGCCAGCAGCTTAGCGGCGGGACTACGAAACGAGCAGTACTTC. Encoded protein: CASSLAAGLRNEQYF. The whole variable domain, remainder taken from reference TRBV7-9 and TRBJ2-7, is DTGVSQNPRHKITKRGQNVTFRCDPISEHNRLYWYRQTLGQGPEFLTYFQNEAQLEKSRLLSDRFSAERPKGSFSTLEIQRTEQGDSAMYLCASSLAAGLRNEQYFGPGTRLTVT.

This clonotype showed up many times. This chain uses TRBV20-1 with TRBJ2-1; 7 nucleotides match TRBD2. CDR3 size: 15 residues. Unmatched junction bases numbered 8, after V lost 4 bases and J lost 2 bases. Germline V lookup: CDR1 DFQATT, CDR2 SNEGSKA (reference sequence). The CDR3 reads CSANQQRGTYNEQFF. The CDR3 DNA reads TGCAGTGCTAATCAGCAGCGGGGCACCTACAATGAGCAGTTCTTC.